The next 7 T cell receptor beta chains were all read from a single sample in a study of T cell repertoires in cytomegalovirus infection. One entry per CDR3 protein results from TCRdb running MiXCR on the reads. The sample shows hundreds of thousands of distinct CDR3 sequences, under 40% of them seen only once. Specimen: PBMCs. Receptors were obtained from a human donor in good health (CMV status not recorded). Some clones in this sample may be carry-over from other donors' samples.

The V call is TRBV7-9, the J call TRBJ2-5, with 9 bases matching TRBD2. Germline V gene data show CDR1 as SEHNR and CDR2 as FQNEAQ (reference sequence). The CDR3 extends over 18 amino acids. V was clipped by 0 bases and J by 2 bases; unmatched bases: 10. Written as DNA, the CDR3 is TGTGCCAGCAGCTTAGCGGCGGGAACTAGCGGGCCTCAAGAGACCCAGTACTTC. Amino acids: CASSLAAGTSGPQETQYF.

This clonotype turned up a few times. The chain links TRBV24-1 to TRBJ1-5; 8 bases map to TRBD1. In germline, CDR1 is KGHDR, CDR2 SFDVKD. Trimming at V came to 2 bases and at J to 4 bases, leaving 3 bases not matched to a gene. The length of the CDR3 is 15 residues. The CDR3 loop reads CATSDSGGANQPQHF. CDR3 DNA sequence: TGTGCCACCAGTGATTCAGGGGGCGCGAATCAGCCCCAGCATTTT.

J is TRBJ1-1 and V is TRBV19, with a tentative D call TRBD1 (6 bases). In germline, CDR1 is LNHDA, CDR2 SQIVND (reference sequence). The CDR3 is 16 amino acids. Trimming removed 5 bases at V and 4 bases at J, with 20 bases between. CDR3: CASSSRGRPEGTEAFF. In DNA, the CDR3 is TGTGCCAGTAGTTCAAGGGGGAGACCGGAGGGCACTGAAGCTTTCTTT. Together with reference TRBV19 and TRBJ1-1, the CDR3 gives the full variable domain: DGGITQSPKYLFRKEGQNVTLSCEQNLNHDAMYWYRQDPGQGLRLIYYSQIVNDFQKGDIAEGYSVSREKKESFPLTVTSAQKNPTAFYLCASSSRGRPEGTEAFFGQGTRLTVV.

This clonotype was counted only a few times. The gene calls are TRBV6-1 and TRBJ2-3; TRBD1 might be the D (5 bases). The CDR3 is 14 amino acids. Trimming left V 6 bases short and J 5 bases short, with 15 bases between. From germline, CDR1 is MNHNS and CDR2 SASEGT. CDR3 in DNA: TGTGCCAGCAGCCAGCGACAGCCCATAGATACGCAGTATTTT. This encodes CASSQRQPIDTQYF.

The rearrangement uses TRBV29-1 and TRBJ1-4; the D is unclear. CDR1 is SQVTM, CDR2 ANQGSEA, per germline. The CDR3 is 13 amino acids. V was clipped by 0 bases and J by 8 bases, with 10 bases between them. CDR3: CSVEDGRLEKLFF. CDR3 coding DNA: TGCAGCGTTGAAGATGGACGTCTAGAAAAACTGTTTTTT.

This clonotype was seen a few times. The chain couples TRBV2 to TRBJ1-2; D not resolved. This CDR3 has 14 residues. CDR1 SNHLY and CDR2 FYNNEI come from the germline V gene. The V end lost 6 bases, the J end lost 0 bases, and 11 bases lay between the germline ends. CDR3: CASSVQKANYGYTF. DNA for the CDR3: TGTGCCAGCAGCGTACAGAAAGCTAACTATGGCTACACCTTC.

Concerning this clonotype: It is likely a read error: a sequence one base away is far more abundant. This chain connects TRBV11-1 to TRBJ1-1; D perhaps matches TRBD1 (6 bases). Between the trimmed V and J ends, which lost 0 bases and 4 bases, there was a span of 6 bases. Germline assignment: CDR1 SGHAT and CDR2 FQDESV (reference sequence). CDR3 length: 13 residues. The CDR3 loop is CASSLAGATEAFF. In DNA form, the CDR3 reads TGTGCCAGCAGCTTAGCGGGGGCCACTGAAGCTTTCTTT.